The 3 T cell receptor beta chains below were found in one sample sequenced in a study of patients and donors after allogeneic stem cell transplantation. TCRdb called the RT-PCR reads again in MiXCR, with one record for every CDR3 protein. This sample has approximately 37,000 distinct CDR3 sequences, with under 40% found just once. Sequences were obtained from blood, either unsorted or a sorted T cell fraction (not recorded which). Source of these receptors: a human donor who was either an allogeneic HSCT recipient or a stem cell or donor lymphocyte infusion donor (not recorded which). It is not recorded whose cells these are; they may come from a transplant donor.

This sequence joins TRBV20-1 and TRBJ2-4; 8 bases line up with TRBD1. Trimming removed 5 bases from V and 8 bases from J; junction bases left unmatched: 5. The CDR3 is made up of 12 amino acids. CDR1 is DFQATT, CDR2 SNEGSKA, per germline (reference sequence). The CDR3 DNA reads as TGCAGTGCTTCAGGACAGGGATACATTCAGTACTTC. Translated, it gives CSASGQGYIQYF.

J is TRBJ1-2 and V is TRBV7-2; D uncertain. The CDR3 runs 15 residues. Trimming took off 2 bases at V and 7 bases at J, with 17 bases between the two ends. CDR1 and CDR2 from the germline V gene are SGHTA and FQGNSA. The CDR3 reads CASSLTLSGVAGYTF. DNA of the CDR3: TGTGCCAGCAGCTTAACCCTAAGTGGGGTTGCTGGCTACACCTTC.

This rearrangement joins TRBV29-1 to TRBJ1-2; D remains ambiguous. With 3 bases removed from V and 8 bases from J, the gap between germline ends came to 4 bases. The CDR3 has 9 residues. Germline values: CDR1 SQVTM, CDR2 ANQGSEA. CDR3 nucleotide sequence: TGCAGCGTTGACAAGGGCTACACCTTC. Translation gives CSVDKGYTF.